These 30 T cell receptor beta chains came from one sample sequenced in a study of CXCR3-negative and CXCR3-positive naive CD8 T cells. Study results and caveats: CXCR3-negative naive cells had less hydrophobic TRB CDR3s than did CXCR3-positive naive cells.

TRB cDNA was prepared as libraries by UMI-labeled 5' RACE. Following a re-call of the 5' RACE reads, TCRdb has one entry per CDR3 protein and lacks DNA. Found here are about 150,000 distinct CDR3 sequences; the top ten clones hold about 0.3%. The antigens for these receptors are not known. The sequenced sample was naive CXCR3+ CD8+ T cells from blood. Subset indicated: CD45RO-CCR7+CD27+CD95- naive CD8+ T cells expressing CXCR3 (TNR3+). Receptors originate from a human donor in good health. Some clones in this sample may be carry-over from other donors' samples.

The V gene is TRBV5-1, the J gene TRBJ1-1; TCRdb lists TRBD1, though no DNA is available to test this call. Germline CDR1 reads SGHRS; CDR2 reads YFSETQ. This CDR3 spans 15 amino acids. The CDR3 here is CASSLLRALGTEAFF. Drawing the rest from reference TRBV5-1 and TRBJ1-1, the complete variable domain is KAGVTQTPRYLIKTRGQQVTLSCSPISGHRSVSWYQQTPGQGLQFLFEYFSETQRNKGNFPGRFSGRQFSNSRSEMNVSTLELGDSALYLCASSLLRALGTEAFFGQGTRLTVV.

This chain connects TRBV9 to TRBJ2-3; TCRdb selects TRBD1, and the lack of DNA leaves this call unchecked. This CDR3 spans 14 amino acids. Germline CDR1 and CDR2: SGDLS and YYNGEE. The CDR3 sequence is CASSAGATTDTQYF.

The V call is TRBV2, the J call TRBJ2-7; there is no DNA to check the TCRdb D call of TRBD2. CDR1 is SNHLY and CDR2 is FYNNEI in the germline V gene. The CDR3 runs 13 residues. CDR3 amino acids: CAMRGTSAYEQYF.

This chain joins TRBV28 and TRBJ2-1; TCRdb proposes TRBD2, but this gene call is untestable without DNA. The CDR3 has 15 residues. The germline V gene has CDR1 MDHEN and CDR2 SYDVKM. The chain's CDR3 is CASSFRTLGVSEQFF.

The rearrangement links TRBV6-6 to TRBJ1-1; TCRdb picks TRBD1, but there is no DNA to check that call. Germline V gives CDR1 MNHNY, CDR2 SVGAGI (reference sequence). CDR3 length equals 16 residues. This CDR3 reads CASSFDREGWNTEAFF.

The rearrangement links TRBV28 to TRBJ2-3; with no DNA, the TCRdb D assignment of TRBD1 cannot be verified. CDR3 length: 16 amino acids. Germline loops: CDR1 MDHEN, CDR2 SYDVKM. The CDR3: CASSLSWGGGTDTQYF. Full variable domain (rest looked up from reference TRBV28 and TRBJ2-3): DVKVTQSSRYLVKRTGEKVFLECVQDMDHENMFWYRQDPGLGLRLIYFSYDVKMKEKGDIPEGYSVSREKKERFSLILESASTNQTSMYLCASSLSWGGGTDTQYFGPGTRLTVL.

V usage is TRBV12-3 or TRBV12-4 and J usage is TRBJ2-7. There are 12 residues in the CDR3. This CDR3 reads CASSFVRVEQYF.

V is TRBV7-9 and J is TRBJ1-6; TCRdb gives TRBD1 as the D gene, but with no DNA this cannot be confirmed. This CDR3 region has 16 residues. The germline gives CDR1 SEHNR, CDR2 FQNEAQ (reference sequence). CDR3 region: CASSLDPDRGNSPLHF. Variable domain in full (rest from reference TRBV7-9 and TRBJ1-6): DTGVSQNPRHKITKRGQNVTFRCDPISEHNRLYWYRQTLGQGPEFLTYFQNEAQLEKSRLLSDRFSAERPKGSFSTLEIQRTEQGDSAMYLCASSLDPDRGNSPLHFGNGTRLTVT.

V usage is TRBV28 and J usage is TRBJ2-7; the D gene TCRdb calls, TRBD1, cannot be checked with no DNA. Germline V gene sequence: CDR1 MDHEN, CDR2 SYDVKM. The CDR3 contains 16 residues. The chain's CDR3 is CASSPTHGQGAYEQYF.

The rearrangement uses TRBV7-9 and TRBJ2-7; as DNA is missing, the TRBD1 call by TCRdb cannot be tested. This CDR3 has 14 amino acids. Germline V gene sequence: CDR1 SEHNR, CDR2 FQNEAQ (reference sequence). CDR3 amino acids: CASRIDRESNEQYF.

The chain is built from TRBV20-1 and TRBJ2-7; the D call of TRBD2 rests on TCRdb alone, since no DNA is present to check it. CDR3 length equals 14 residues. CDR1 is DFQATT and CDR2 is SNEGSKA in the germline V gene (reference sequence). The CDR3 reads CSATGLAGIYEQYF.

The gene calls are TRBV28 and TRBJ2-7; the TRBD1 assignment by TCRdb is unverifiable without DNA. This CDR3 is 14 amino acids long. Germline V lookup: CDR1 MDHEN, CDR2 SYDVKM. CDR3 in amino acids: CASSPFTVDYEQYF.

V gene TRBV7-2 combines with J gene TRBJ2-7. Germline V lookup: CDR1 SGHTA, CDR2 FQGNSA. This CDR3 has 14 residues. CDR3 region: CASSFQGGLYEQYF.

This rearrangement joins TRBV6-5 to TRBJ2-5; there is no DNA to check the TCRdb D call of TRBD2. Germline V CDR1 and CDR2: MNHEY, SVGAGI. The CDR3 is 15 residues long. This CDR3 reads CASSTLGLAEETQYF.

The V gene is TRBV7-2, the J gene TRBJ1-5. The CDR3 covers 16 residues. Germline loops: CDR1 SGHTA, CDR2 FQGNSA. The CDR3 sequence is CASSLGFGGSNQPQHF.

The chain uses TRBV7-9 and TRBJ2-1; TCRdb returns TRBD2, unconfirmable since there is no DNA. Germline loops: CDR1 SEHNR, CDR2 FQNEAQ (reference sequence). This CDR3 comprises 15 residues. The chain's CDR3 is CASSLSLAGADEQFF.

The rearrangement links TRBV9 to TRBJ2-1; there is no DNA to check the TCRdb D call of TRBD1. The CDR3 sequence is 16 residues long. Germline CDR1 SGDLS, CDR2 YYNGEE. The CDR3 spells CASSSDRALIYNEQFF.

V and J are TRBV5-6 and TRBJ2-7; lacking DNA, the TRBD1 call made by TCRdb goes unchecked. CDR3 size: 12 residues. Germline lookup yields CDR1 SGHDT and CDR2 YYEEEE. The CDR3: CASSLVGGEQYF.

This chain uses TRBV6-5 with TRBJ1-1; TCRdb indicates TRBD1, and absent DNA this call remains unverified. The CDR3 is 13 residues long. The germline V gene encodes CDR1 MNHEY and CDR2 SVGAGI. CDR3 residues: CASSYSLGREAFF.

The chain links TRBV28 to TRBJ1-3; the TCRdb call, TRBD1, lacks DNA for checking. Germline assignment: CDR1 MDHEN and CDR2 SYDVKM. The CDR3 has 16 amino acids. The CDR3 spells CASSFPRTAGGNTIYF.

The chain employs TRBV7-9 and TRBJ1-4. Germline V gene lookup returns CDR1 SEHNR and CDR2 FQNEAQ (reference sequence). This CDR3 has 13 amino acids. CDR3 amino acids: CASEDATNETLFF.

The chain recombines TRBV20-1 with TRBJ2-7; TCRdb's D call, TRBD1, is unchecked because there is no DNA. Germline loops: CDR1 DFQATT, CDR2 SNEGSKA (reference sequence). The CDR3 is made up of 11 amino acids. The CDR3 loop reads CSAGAGYEQYF.

V is TRBV3-1 and J is TRBJ2-7; TCRdb's D call, TRBD1, is unchecked because there is no DNA. The germline gives CDR1 LGHDT, CDR2 YNNKEL (reference sequence). The CDR3 sequence is 14 residues long. This chain's CDR3 is CASSQGGGLNEQYF.

The chain has TRBV29-1 and TRBJ2-5; TCRdb gives TRBD2 as the D gene, but with no DNA this cannot be confirmed. The germline V gene encodes CDR1 SQVTM and CDR2 ANQGSEA. CDR3 length: 14 residues. The CDR3 sequence is CSVVLLAGQETQYF.

The V gene is TRBV5-1, the J gene TRBJ2-7; TCRdb's D call of TRBD2 is untestable without DNA. The CDR3 has 15 amino acids. Germline CDR1 reads SGHRS; CDR2 reads YFSETQ. The CDR3 loop reads CASSLVDSGGYEQYF.

The genes are TRBV29-1 and TRBJ1-1; TCRdb reports TRBD1, a call that lacks DNA to check it against. This CDR3 contains 15 residues. Germline V gene sequence: CDR1 SQVTM, CDR2 ANQGSEA. The CDR3 here is CSVRGATQGSTEAFF.

The gene calls are TRBV5-1 and TRBJ2-5. The CDR3 covers 14 residues. Per the germline V gene, CDR1 is SGHRS and CDR2 is YFSETQ. The chain's CDR3 is CASSLGDNQETQYF.

This chain links TRBV29-1 with TRBJ2-1. This CDR3 is 14 amino acids long. Germline assignment: CDR1 SQVTM and CDR2 ANQGSEA. CDR3: CSAPILSKVDEQFF.

The chain is built from TRBV7-2 and TRBJ1-4; TCRdb picks TRBD1, but there is no DNA to check that call. Germline V gene lookup returns CDR1 SGHTA and CDR2 FQGNSA. The CDR3 spans 14 residues. This chain's CDR3 is CASSSGATNEKLFF.

The chain recombines TRBV27 with TRBJ2-7. CDR1 is MNHEY and CDR2 is SMNVEV in the germline V gene (reference sequence). The CDR3 contains 11 residues. This CDR3 reads CASRDLYEQYF.